This TCR beta chain was recorded in a study of T cell responses to AZD1222 COVID-19 vaccine. Whole-study findings and limits: A mostly white British donor set with more females was recruited, and clonal diversity was possibly underestimated.

The CDR3 loop spans 12 amino acids. Trimming removed 5 bases at V and 2 bases at J, with 6 bases between. The germline gives CDR1 MNHEY, CDR2 SVGAGI. Details on this clone: Its specificity is unknown.

Some clones are missing from TCRdb's copy, which holds only in-frame ones; the method was immunoSEQ multiplex PCR. Here the sample spans 90,000 to 120,000 clones, about 90% being singletons. The V call is TRBV6-5, the J call TRBJ1-1; D call uncertain. The sequencing here drew on peripheral blood, taken on day 0 of AZD1222 vaccination. This clonotype was sampled from an adult in good health. For the CDR3, the DNA is TGTGCCAGCAGTCTAAGAAACACTGAAGCTTTCTTT. It specifies CASSLRNTEAFF.